These T cell receptor beta chains were read from a single sample in a study of blood T cell repertoires in COVID-19. Sequencing was performed with immunoSEQ multiplex PCR; in TCRdb, only in-frame clones are kept and a portion is missing. The table has about 250,000 clones, more than 80% seen once; the top ten hold less than 6.5%. Sequencing input: peripheral blood. These TCRs come from a human donor in a cohort sampled during active COVID-19. Both conserved end residues are part of each CDR3. A D gene is named only where the DNA matches it firmly. Not all rows give a size; the values are once, few, many and, for expanded clones, a class.

d_call | v_call | clone_size | cdr3_aa
TRBD1 | TRBV19 | . | CASSIGQGARGSPLHF
TRBD1 | TRBV23-1 | . | CASSPGQGEKLFF
TRBD1 | TRBV11-2 | . | CASSLDRTGAYEQYF
. | TRBV4-1 | . | CASSLGGALETQYF
TRBD1 | TRBV10-3 | . | CAISEWTGGRGDTQYF
. | TRBV7-2 | . | CASSFSSFDGRLGNTIYF
. | TRBV7-9 | . | CASSLPGQRNIQYF
TRBD1 | TRBV7-9 | . | CASSRTGGLYEQYF
TRBD2 | TRBV7-6 | few | CASSLKAGVGGELFF
. | TRBV7-9 | . | CASSLRRLVAGELFF
TRBD1 | TRBV6-6 | . | CASSPGQGFEKLFF
. | TRBV29-1 | . | CSVEVRTGTEAFF
. | TRBV18 | . | CASSPREGEKLFF
. | TRBV5-1 | . | CASSLGGSSYEQYF
TRBD1 | TRBV7-9 | few | CASSVDRGSSYNSPLHF
. | TRBV7-9 | few | CASSLDGVPSYEQYF
TRBD1 | TRBV2 | . | CASTAQGVATNEKLFF
. | TRBV18 | . | CASSWSGHSNQPQHF
. | TRBV19 | . | CASSPRGGSYEQYF
. | TRBV3-1/TRBV3-2 | . | CASSQGGQEFNYGYTF
. | TRBV28 | . | CASTLDSWYEQYF
. | TRBV5-8 | . | CASTIGQRAQDTQYF
. | TRBV18 | . | CASSPFSSSYNEQFF
TRBD1 | TRBV7-9 | . | CASSLGGQGNSPLHF
TRBD2 | TRBV5-3 | once | CARSTPVLAEQETQYF
TRBD1 | TRBV2 | few | CASSGVRGGITNEKLFF
TRBD2 | TRBV19 | . | CASSLTSGANTGELFF
. | TRBV11-2 | once | CASSLDRGTEAFF
TRBD2 | TRBV30 | . | CGRRDTGELFF
. | TRBV5-1 | . | CASSLDVTNNNEQFF
. | TRBV6-5 | . | CASSYSATDTQYF
. | TRBV4-1 | . | CASSQGRGEETQYF
TRBD1 | TRBV7-9 | once | CASSHPVAGGLGGYTF
. | TRBV5-1 | once | CASSSSSPETQYF
TRBD2 | TRBV11-3 | . | CASSPSGRGTGELFF
TRBD1 | TRBV5-1 | . | CASSLVWTGPINSDTQYF
TRBD1 | TRBV19 | few | CASSNQPTGDTEAFF
. | TRBV7-2 | . | CASSSVISLSGNTIYF
TRBD1 | TRBV3-1/TRBV3-2 | . | CASSQDGTGGIYEQFF
. | TRBV3-1/TRBV3-2 | . | CASSQVARGNTEAFF
TRBD1 | TRBV24-1 | . | CATSEATGQDTDTQYF
TRBD1 | TRBV11-1 | . | CASSHGTGTWGTEAFF
. | TRBV5-4 | . | CASSFLTGETQYF
. | TRBV2 | . | CAITRQSSYNSPLHF